The count of the clone carrying this T cell receptor beta chain is one. Its antigen is unknown. The data originate from a study of cytomegalovirus exposure and HLA in healthy donors. In the study overall: An analysis done earlier identified fewer than 140 million unique TCR beta sequences from about 179 million T cells.

PCR amplification relied on 60 Vbeta primers (plus 13 Jbeta primers). The table came from immunoSEQ multiplex PCR; TCRdb's copy has only in-frame clones and leaves some out. The table shows about 180,000 clones, with around 81% occurring only once. Study results and limitations: Cytomegalovirus-associated status was assigned to 164 TCR beta chains. A later analysis reportedly found fewer N-insertions in an Asian-associated ancestry cluster than the roughly 670-donor mean. For most TCR beta V segments, an earlier analysis put the productive rate at about 87% or about 30% of the time.

The V gene's germline CDR1 is MNHEY and CDR2 SVGAGI. CDR3 length equals 14 residues. The sequence was collected from a man aged 40-55 years in good health and CMV-seronegative. V usage is TRBV6-5 and J usage is TRBJ2-5, with D unresolved. The end of the DNA fits TRBJ2-7 better, so the J call may be wrong. Sequencing input: PBMCs. CDR3 region: CASSNTWSSYEQYF. The CDR3 DNA is TGTGCCAGCAGTAATACTTGGAGCTCCTACGAGCAGTACTTC.